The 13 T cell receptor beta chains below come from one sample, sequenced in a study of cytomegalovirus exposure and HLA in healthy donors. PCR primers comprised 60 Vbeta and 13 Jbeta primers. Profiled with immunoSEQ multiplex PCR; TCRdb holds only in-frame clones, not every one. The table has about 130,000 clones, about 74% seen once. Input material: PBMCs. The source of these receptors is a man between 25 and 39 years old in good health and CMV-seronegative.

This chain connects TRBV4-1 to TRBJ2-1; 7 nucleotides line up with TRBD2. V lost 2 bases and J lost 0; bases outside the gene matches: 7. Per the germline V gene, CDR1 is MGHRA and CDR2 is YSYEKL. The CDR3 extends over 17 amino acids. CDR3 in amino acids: CASSQTPGGSSYNEQFF. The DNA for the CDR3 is TGCGCCAGCAGCCAAACCCCCGGGGGGAGCTCCTACAATGAGCAGTTCTTC.

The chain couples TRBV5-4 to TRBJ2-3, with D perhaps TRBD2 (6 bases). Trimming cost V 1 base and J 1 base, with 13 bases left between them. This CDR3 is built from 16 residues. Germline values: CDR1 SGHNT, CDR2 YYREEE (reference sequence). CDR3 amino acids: CASSLMLSGRTDTQYF. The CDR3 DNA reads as TGTGCCAGCAGCTTGATGTTAAGCGGGCGCACAGATACGCAGTATTTT.

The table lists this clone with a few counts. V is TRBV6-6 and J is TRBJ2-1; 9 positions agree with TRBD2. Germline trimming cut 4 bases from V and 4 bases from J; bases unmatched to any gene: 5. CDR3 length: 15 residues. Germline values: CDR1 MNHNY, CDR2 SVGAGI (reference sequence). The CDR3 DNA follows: TGTGCCAGCAGTTTGGGACTAGCTTTGTACAATGAGCAGTTCTTC. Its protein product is CASSLGLALYNEQFF.

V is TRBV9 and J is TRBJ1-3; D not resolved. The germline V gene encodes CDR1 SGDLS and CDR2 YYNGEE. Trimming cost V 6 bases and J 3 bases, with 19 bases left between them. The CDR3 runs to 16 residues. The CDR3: CASTPNRGGGGNTIYF. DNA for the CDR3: TGTGCCAGCACCCCGAACAGAGGAGGAGGTGGAAACACCATATATTTT.

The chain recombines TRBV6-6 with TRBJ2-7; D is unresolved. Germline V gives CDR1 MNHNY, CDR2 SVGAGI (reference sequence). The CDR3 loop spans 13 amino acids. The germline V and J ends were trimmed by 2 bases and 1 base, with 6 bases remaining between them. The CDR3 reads CASSYTESYEQYF. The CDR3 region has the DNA TGTGCCAGCAGTTACACGGAGTCCTACGAGCAGTACTTC.

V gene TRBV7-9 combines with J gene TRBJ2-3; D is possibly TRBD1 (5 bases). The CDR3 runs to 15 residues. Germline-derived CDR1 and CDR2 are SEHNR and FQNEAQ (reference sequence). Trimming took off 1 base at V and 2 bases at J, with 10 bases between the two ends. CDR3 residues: CASSLDGHPTDTQYF. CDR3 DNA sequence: TGTGCCAGCAGCTTAGATGGACACCCCACAGATACGCAGTATTTT. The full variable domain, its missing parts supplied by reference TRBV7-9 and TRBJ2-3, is DTGVSQNPRHKITKRGQNVTFRCDPISEHNRLYWYRQTLGQGPEFLTYFQNEAQLEKSRLLSDRFSAERPKGSFSTLEIQRTEQGDSAMYLCASSLDGHPTDTQYFGPGTRLTVL.

CDR3 DNA: TGCGCCAGCAGCCTCGTCCCTACGAACACCGGGGAGCTGTTTTTT. This encodes CASSLVPTNTGELFF. The chain links TRBV4-1 to TRBJ2-2; D remains unclear. Trimming took off 4 bases at V and 0 bases at J, with 9 bases between the two ends. Germline loops: CDR1 MGHRA, CDR2 YSYEKL. The CDR3 is 15 residues long.

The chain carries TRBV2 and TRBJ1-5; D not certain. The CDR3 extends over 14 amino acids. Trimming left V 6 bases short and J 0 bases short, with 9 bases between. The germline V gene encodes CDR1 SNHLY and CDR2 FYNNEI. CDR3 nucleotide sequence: TGTGCCAGCAGGGAAACATATAGCAATCAGCCCCAGCATTTT. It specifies CASRETYSNQPQHF.

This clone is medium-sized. This CDR3 is CASEGGPDRGRYNEQFF. CDR3 in DNA: TGCGCCAGCGAAGGGGGTCCGGACAGGGGGCGTTACAATGAGCAGTTCTTC. V usage is TRBV5-1 and J usage is TRBJ2-1, with 11 bases fitting TRBD1. Germline trimming cut 7 bases from V and 4 bases from J; bases unmatched to any gene: 13. Per the germline V gene, CDR1 is SGHRS and CDR2 is YFSETQ. The length of the CDR3 is 17 residues.

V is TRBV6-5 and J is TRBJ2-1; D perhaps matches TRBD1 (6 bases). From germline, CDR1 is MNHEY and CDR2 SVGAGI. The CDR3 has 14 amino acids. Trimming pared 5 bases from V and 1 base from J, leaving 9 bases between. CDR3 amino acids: CASSHRDSYNEQFF. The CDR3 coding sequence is TGTGCCAGCAGTCACAGGGATTCCTACAATGAGCAGTTCTTC.

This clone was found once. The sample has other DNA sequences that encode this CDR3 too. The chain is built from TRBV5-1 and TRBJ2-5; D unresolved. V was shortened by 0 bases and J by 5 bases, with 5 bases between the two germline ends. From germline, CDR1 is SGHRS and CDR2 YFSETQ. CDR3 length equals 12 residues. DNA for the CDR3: TGCGCCAGCAGCTTGGCCGGGGAGACCCAGTACTTC. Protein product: CASSLAGETQYF.

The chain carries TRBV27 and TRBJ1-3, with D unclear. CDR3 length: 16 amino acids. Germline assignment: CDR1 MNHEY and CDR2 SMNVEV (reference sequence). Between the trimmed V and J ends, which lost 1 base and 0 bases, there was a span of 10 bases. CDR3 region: CASSLYGRSSGNTIYF. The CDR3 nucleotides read TGTGCCAGCAGTTTATATGGCCGGAGCTCTGGAAACACCATATATTTT.

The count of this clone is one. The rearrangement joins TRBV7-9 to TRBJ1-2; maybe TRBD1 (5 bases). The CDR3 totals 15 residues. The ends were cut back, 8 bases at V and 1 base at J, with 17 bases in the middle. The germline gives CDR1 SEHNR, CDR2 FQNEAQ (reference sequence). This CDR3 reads CASEGGHHFNYGYTF. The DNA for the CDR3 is TGTGCCAGCGAAGGCGGACACCACTTTAACTATGGCTACACCTTC.